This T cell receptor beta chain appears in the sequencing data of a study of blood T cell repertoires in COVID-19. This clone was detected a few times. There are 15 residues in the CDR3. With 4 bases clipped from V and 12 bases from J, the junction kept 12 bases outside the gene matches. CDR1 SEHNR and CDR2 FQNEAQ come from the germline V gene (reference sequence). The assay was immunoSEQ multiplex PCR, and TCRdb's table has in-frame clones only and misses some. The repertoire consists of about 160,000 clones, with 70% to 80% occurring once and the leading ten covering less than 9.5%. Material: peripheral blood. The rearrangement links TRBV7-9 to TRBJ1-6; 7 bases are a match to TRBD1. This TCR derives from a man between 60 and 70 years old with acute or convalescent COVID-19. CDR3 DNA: TGTGCCAGCAGCTGGGGCTTACAGGGGCCGGGACCCCTCCACTTT. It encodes CASSWGLQGPGPLHF.